The 22 T cell receptor beta chains in this list originate from one sample, sequenced in a study of cytotoxic CD8 clonotypes in ibrutinib-treated CLL listed by TCRdb under 2021. The time point label corresponds to: roughly 23 months on ibrutinib. The library was produced with the immunoSEQ multiplex PCR assay. Imported from immuneACCESS, the table was reduced by TCRdb to in-frame sequences with V and J called. These copies leave out some clones; in studies compared against another copy, an unresolved V gene accounts for under half, and the cause of the remainder is not known. This sample comprises 100,000 to 150,000 clones, approximately 85% of them detected only once. The ten largest clones add up to around 2% of the sample. The sequenced sample was PBMCs, obtained after 24 months of ibrutinib treatment. Every receptor here comes from a human donor with chronic lymphocytic leukemia.

V gene TRBV19 combines with J gene TRBJ2-5, with D uncertain. The V end lost 6 bases, the J end lost 5 bases, and 13 bases lay between the germline ends. CDR3 length equals 13 residues. CDR1 is LNHDA, CDR2 SQIVND, per germline (reference sequence). The CDR3 DNA reads as TGTGCCAGTAGCGCTTTCGCGACGGAGACCCAGTACTTC. It codes for CASSAFATETQYF.

The J gene is TRBJ2-7, the V gene TRBV27; D gene ambiguous. V shed 4 bases and J shed 4 bases, with 20 bases lying between them. The CDR3 spans 16 residues. Germline CDR1 and CDR2: MNHEY and SMNVEV (reference sequence). The CDR3 region is CASSSQGAPAYYEQYF. CDR3 in DNA: TGTGCCAGCAGTTCCCAAGGTGCTCCTGCGTATTACGAGCAGTACTTC.

The CDR3, as DNA: TGTGCCAGCTCACATACAGGGGGAGAATTTTACGAGCAGTACTTC. Amino acid sequence: CASSHTGGEFYEQYF. The chain carries TRBV18 and TRBJ2-7; 8 nucleotides align to TRBD1. V was clipped by 4 bases and J by 4 bases; unmatched bases: 9. The CDR3 sequence is 15 residues long. Germline assignment: CDR1 KGHSH and CDR2 LQKENI. The full variable domain, with the rest looked up from reference TRBV18 and TRBJ2-7, is NAGVMQNPRHLVRRRGQEARLRCSPMKGHSHVYWYRQLPEEGLKFMVYLQKENIIDESGMPKERFSAEFPKEGPSILRIQQVVRGDSAAYFCASSHTGGEFYEQYFGPGTRLTVT.

The chain uses TRBV2 and TRBJ1-1, with D perhaps TRBD1 (5 bases). The CDR3 extends over 14 amino acids. Between the trimmed V and J ends, which lost 7 bases and 3 bases, there was a span of 15 bases. Per the germline V gene, CDR1 is SNHLY and CDR2 is FYNNEI. The CDR3, as DNA: TGTGCCAGCAACACGATCCGGGGCTACACTGAAGCTTTCTTT. This encodes CASNTIRGYTEAFF.

The chain has TRBV5-1 and TRBJ2-3; 7 nucleotides agree with TRBD2. The CDR3 consists of 16 residues. V shed 0 bases, J shed 4 bases, and the junction held 8 bases outside the gene matches. Looked up from germline, CDR1 is SGHRS and CDR2 is YFSETQ. The CDR3 sequence: CASSLGGRGSADTQYF. The DNA of the CDR3 is TGCGCCAGCAGCTTGGGCGGGAGAGGGAGCGCAGATACGCAGTATTTT.

The chain couples TRBV7-3 to TRBJ1-2, with TRBD1 matching 9 bases. After removal of 5 bases from V and 4 bases from J, the junction contained 5 bases not matched to a gene. CDR1 and CDR2 from the germline V gene are SGHTA and FQGTGA. The CDR3 consists of 14 residues. This CDR3 is CASSPGTGLYGYTF. CDR3 in DNA: TGTGCCAGCAGCCCCGGGACAGGGCTCTATGGCTACACCTTC.

J is TRBJ2-3 and V is TRBV5-4; 13 bases match TRBD2. There are 18 residues in the CDR3. Losses at the gene ends were 0 bases for V and 4 bases for J; bases not matched to a gene: 8. The germline CDR1 and CDR2 sequences are SGHNT and YYREEE (reference sequence). This CDR3 is CASSLALTSGRTSDTQYF. CDR3 coding DNA: TGTGCCAGCAGCTTGGCCTTGACTAGCGGGAGGACGTCAGATACGCAGTATTTT. Together with reference TRBV5-4 and TRBJ2-3, the CDR3 gives the full variable domain: ETGVTQSPTHLIKTRGQQVTLRCSSQSGHNTVSWYQQALGQGPQFIFQYYREEENGRGNFPPRFSGLQFPNYSSELNVNALELDDSALYLCASSLALTSGRTSDTQYFGPGTRLTVL.

The rearrangement links TRBV28 to TRBJ1-3, with D possibly matching TRBD1 (6 bases). The ends were cut back, 4 bases at V and 4 bases at J, with 11 bases in the middle. Germline values: CDR1 MDHEN, CDR2 SYDVKM. This CDR3 is built from 14 residues. The CDR3 coding sequence is TGTGCCAGCAGTTCCACAGGGTCCGGAAACACCATATATTTT. It translates to CASSSTGSGNTIYF.

This clone was picked up a small number of times. V gene TRBV11-2 combines with J gene TRBJ2-5, with D perhaps TRBD1 (5 bases). The germline CDR1 and CDR2 sequences are SGHAT and FQNNGV. V shed 5 bases and J shed 0 bases, with 7 bases lying between them. The length of the CDR3 is 13 residues. CDR3 sequence reads: CASSPGYQETQYF. The CDR3 region has the DNA TGTGCCAGCAGCCCAGGGTACCAAGAGACCCAGTACTTC.

This chain links TRBV28 with TRBJ2-1, with no clear D. Germline V lookup: CDR1 MDHEN, CDR2 SYDVKM. V was trimmed by 6 bases and J by 9 bases, leaving 9 bases between them. The CDR3 length is 11 residues. The CDR3 reads CASSSVGEQFF. CDR3 bases: TGTGCCAGCAGCTCCGTCGGTGAGCAGTTCTTC.

V gene TRBV9 combines with J gene TRBJ2-2; D unclear. The CDR3 is 15 amino acids. Germline lookup yields CDR1 SGDLS and CDR2 YYNGEE. V was pared by 0 bases and J by 6 bases, with 12 bases between. CDR3 residues: CASSVGLERPGELFF. In nucleotides, the CDR3 is TGTGCCAGCAGCGTAGGGCTAGAGAGGCCCGGGGAGCTGTTTTTT.

The chain carries TRBV20-1 and TRBJ2-3, with D possibly matching TRBD1 (6 bases). Germline V gene sequence: CDR1 DFQATT, CDR2 SNEGSKA (reference sequence). The CDR3 has 11 amino acids. The DNA for the CDR3 is TGCAGCGCCGCCAGGGGAGATACGCAGTATTTT. Protein sequence: CSAARGDTQYF.

The genes are TRBV7-2 and TRBJ2-5; D is ambiguous. There are 11 residues in the CDR3. The V end lost 7 bases, the J end lost 2 bases, and 5 bases lay between the germline ends. Germline CDR1 and CDR2: SGHTA and FQGNSA. The CDR3, as DNA: TGTGCCAGCACCATTCAAGAGACCCAGTACTTC. The encoded protein is CASTIQETQYF.

To note about this clone: This sequence may be a read error, since a much larger clone differs from it by one base. The rearrangement uses TRBV5-1 and TRBJ2-7; D remains unclear. The CDR3 length is 11 residues. Trimming took 4 bases from V and 2 from J, leaving 4 bases between them. Germline loops: CDR1 SGHRS, CDR2 YFSETQ. This CDR3 reads CASSGTYEQYF. The CDR3 DNA reads TGCGCCAGCAGCGGAACCTACGAGCAGTACTTC.

The chain carries TRBV27 and TRBJ2-1, with D unresolved. The CDR3 covers 15 residues. Germline CDR1 reads MNHEY; CDR2 reads SMNVEV (reference sequence). V shed 6 bases and J shed 0 bases, with 12 bases lying between them. The CDR3 region has the DNA TGTGCCAGCAGCGCTGACCTGAGCTCCTACAATGAGCAGTTCTTC. This encodes CASSADLSSYNEQFF.

The V and J genes are TRBV19 and TRBJ2-7; no reliable D call. The CDR3 sequence is 10 residues long. The V gene's germline CDR1 is LNHDA and CDR2 SQIVND (reference sequence). The CDR3 DNA follows: TGTGCCAGTCAAGGGTACCCCGCGCCCGTC. Its protein product is CASQGYPAPV.

The gene calls are TRBV7-9 and TRBJ1-2; the D gene is possibly TRBD1 (6 bases). This CDR3 contains 13 residues. Trimming removed 5 bases at V and 2 bases at J, with 9 bases between. The V gene's germline CDR1 is SEHNR and CDR2 FQNEAQ (reference sequence). CDR3: CASSDDRNYGYTF. DNA for the CDR3: TGTGCCAGCAGCGATGACAGGAACTATGGCTACACCTTC.

The chain links TRBV2 to TRBJ1-1; D call uncertain. The germline gives CDR1 SNHLY, CDR2 FYNNEI. This CDR3 region has 13 residues. Trimming cost V 2 bases and J 1 base, with 5 bases left between them. The CDR3 sequence is CASSERRNTEAFF. In DNA, the CDR3 is TGTGCCAGCAGTGAACGGAGGAACACTGAAGCTTTCTTT.

The chain has TRBV4-1 and TRBJ1-1; TRBD1 matches at 10 bases. From germline, CDR1 is MGHRA and CDR2 YSYEKL. V dropped 3 bases and J dropped 3; count of bases not matched to a gene: 4. The CDR3 extends over 15 amino acids. The CDR3, as DNA: TGCGCCAGCAGCCACAGGACAGGGGGAGACACTGAAGCTTTCTTT. Residues: CASSHRTGGDTEAFF.

This chain uses TRBV27 with TRBJ1-1; D is undetermined. Looked up from germline, CDR1 is MNHEY and CDR2 is SMNVEV (reference sequence). This CDR3 region has 13 residues. V gave up 8 bases and J gave up 2 bases, with 12 bases separating them. The CDR3 nucleotides read TGTGCCAGCCGCATGCTAGACAACACTGAAGCTTTCTTT. It translates to CASRMLDNTEAFF.

The V call is TRBV30, the J call TRBJ2-1; 11 positions match TRBD2. CDR3 length equals 13 residues. The J segment lost 8 bases and the V segment lost 3 bases, leaving 3 bases of the junction unmatched. Looked up from germline, CDR1 is GTSNPN and CDR2 is SVGIG (reference sequence). This CDR3 is CAWRLAGGDEQFF. As DNA, the CDR3 is TGTGCCTGGAGGTTAGCGGGGGGGGATGAGCAGTTCTTC.

The chain couples TRBV25-1 to TRBJ1-2; D not certain. The CDR3 spans 16 residues. Per germline, CDR1 MGHDK and CDR2 SYGVNS. V lost 4 bases and J 4 bases, leaving 19 bases between the germline ends. The CDR3 loop reads CASSATAVVDLYGYTF. In DNA, the CDR3 is TGTGCCAGCAGTGCAACAGCGGTAGTAGACCTCTATGGCTACACCTTC.